The 18 T cell receptor beta chains listed next were all sequenced from one sample in a study of blood T cell repertoires in COVID-19. Only in-frame clones appear in the TCRdb table, and some are missing; sequencing was by immunoSEQ multiplex PCR. The table shows 200,000 to 250,000 clones, with more than 70% occurring only once. The sequencing input was PBMCs or T cells enriched from blood (not recorded which). The receptor set was obtained from a woman between 50 and 59 years old who had recovered from COVID-19.

V and J are TRBV10-1 and TRBJ2-5, with 7 nucleotides matching TRBD1. There are 13 residues in the CDR3. Germline V CDR1 and CDR2: WNHNN, SYGVQD (reference sequence). V shed 5 bases and J 4 bases; nucleotides not matched to a gene: 4. For the CDR3, the DNA is TGCGCCAGCAGTCGAAACAGGGGAGAGACCCAGTACTTC. It encodes CASSRNRGETQYF.

The rearrangement joins TRBV7-9 to TRBJ1-1; D might be TRBD1 (6 bases). V was clipped by 1 base and J by 1 base, with 19 bases between them. Per germline, CDR1 SEHNR and CDR2 FQNEAQ (reference sequence). The CDR3 has 18 residues. CDR3 DNA: TGTGCCAGCAGCTTAGGAGGGACACCCCGAGAGCGGAACACTGAAGCTTTCTTT. Its translation is CASSLGGTPRERNTEAFF. The full variable domain, its missing parts supplied by reference TRBV7-9 and TRBJ1-1, is DTGVSQNPRHKITKRGQNVTFRCDPISEHNRLYWYRQTLGQGPEFLTYFQNEAQLEKSRLLSDRFSAERPKGSFSTLEIQRTEQGDSAMYLCASSLGGTPRERNTEAFFGQGTRLTVV.

V is TRBV27 and J is TRBJ1-1; no firm D call. The germline CDR1 and CDR2 sequences are MNHEY and SMNVEV (reference sequence). The V end was cut by 3 bases, the J end by 5 bases, with 10 bases between. The CDR3 covers 13 residues. CDR3 in DNA: TGTGCCAGCAGTTTGAGGGCTTGGACTGAAGCTTTCTTT. Translated, it gives CASSLRAWTEAFF.

The V gene is TRBV18, the J gene TRBJ1-1; D is unresolved. From germline, CDR1 is KGHSH and CDR2 LQKENI. The length of the CDR3 is 14 residues. Trimming pared 3 bases from V and 0 bases from J, leaving 8 bases between. The CDR3 nucleotides are TGTGCCAGCTCACCCGGGATAATGAACACTGAAGCTTTCTTT. It translates to CASSPGIMNTEAFF.

The chain has TRBV18 and TRBJ1-1, with 8 bases that match TRBD1. Germline CDR1 and CDR2: KGHSH and LQKENI. Trimming at V came to 3 bases and at J to 0 bases, leaving 9 bases not matched to a gene. The CDR3 consists of 17 residues. In DNA, the CDR3 is TGTGCCAGCTCACCCGCCGACAGGGGACGAATGAACACTGAAGCTTTCTTT. Translated, it gives CASSPADRGRMNTEAFF.

The chain links TRBV5-1 to TRBJ2-2; D gene uncertain. The length of the CDR3 is 15 residues. CDR1 SGHRS and CDR2 YFSETQ come from the germline V gene. The V end was cut by 2 bases, the J end by 0 bases, with 8 bases between. CDR3 protein: CASSLQTPNTGELFF. DNA for the CDR3: TGCGCCAGCAGCTTACAGACGCCGAACACCGGGGAGCTGTTTTTT.

The chain employs TRBV7-2 and TRBJ2-7; 8 nucleotides agree with TRBD2. Germline CDR1 SGHTA, CDR2 FQGNSA. The CDR3 covers 15 residues. J was trimmed by 0 bases and V by 1 base; bases with no gene match: 2. CDR3 DNA sequence: TGTGCCAGCAGCTTAGAACGGGGGGGCTCCTACGAGCAGTACTTC. Translating it yields CASSLERGGSYEQYF.

V is TRBV6-2 or TRBV6-3 and J is TRBJ2-7, with 7 bases fitting TRBD1. CDR1 and CDR2 from the germline V gene are MNHEY and SVGEGT. Trimming at V came to 6 bases and at J to 8 bases, leaving 7 bases not matched to a gene. CDR3 length: 12 residues. CDR3 DNA: TGTGCCAGCAGCACGGGACAGTTCAAGCAGTACTTC. Protein sequence: CASSTGQFKQYF.

J is TRBJ1-1 and V is TRBV30; 8 positions match TRBD1. With 0 bases clipped from V and 4 bases from J, the junction kept 1 base outside the gene matches. CDR1 is GTSNPN and CDR2 is SVGIG in the germline V gene (reference sequence). The CDR3 is 13 residues long. CDR3 DNA sequence: TGTGCCTGGAGTGTAGACAGGGGCACTGAAGCTTTCTTT. This codes for CAWSVDRGTEAFF.

The chain employs TRBV18 and TRBJ1-1, with D possibly being TRBD1 (5 bases). The germline V gene has CDR1 KGHSH and CDR2 LQKENI. CDR3 length: 17 residues. Trimming removed 2 bases at V and 4 bases at J, with 20 bases between. The CDR3 loop is CASSPRGGPKGATEAFF. The CDR3 DNA is TGTGCCAGCTCACCAAGGGGAGGACCGAAGGGCGCCACTGAAGCTTTCTTT.

This chain connects TRBV6-5 to TRBJ1-2; 10 bases are a match to TRBD1. This CDR3 region has 13 residues. Germline V CDR1 and CDR2: MNHEY, SVGAGI. V lost 5 bases to trimming and J lost 7 bases; unmatched junction nucleotides: 4. The CDR3 spells CASSRDRGGGYTF. CDR3 coding DNA: TGTGCCAGCAGTCGGGACAGGGGAGGTGGCTACACCTTC.

The chain has TRBV9 and TRBJ2-1; TRBD2 matches 10 bases. The germline V gene encodes CDR1 SGDLS and CDR2 YYNGEE. The CDR3 sequence is 15 residues long. The ends lost 4 bases at V and 9 bases at J; junction bases unmatched: 10. CDR3: CASSKGLADLPEQFF. In DNA, the CDR3 is TGTGCCAGCAGCAAAGGACTAGCGGACCTACCTGAGCAGTTCTTC.

The J gene is TRBJ1-2, the V gene TRBV19; a weak D match, TRBD1 (5 bases). V lost 4 bases, J lost 5 bases, and 8 bases lay in between. This CDR3 has 12 amino acids. From germline, CDR1 is LNHDA and CDR2 SQIVND (reference sequence). The CDR3 coding sequence is TGTGCCAGTAGTACCCGACAGTATGGCTACACCTTC. Encoded protein: CASSTRQYGYTF.

The chain employs TRBV4-1 and TRBJ2-2; 7 bases agree with TRBD2. Per the germline V gene, CDR1 is MGHRA and CDR2 is YSYEKL. The CDR3 sequence is 13 residues long. In DNA form, the CDR3 reads TGCGCGGCGGGGGACCAGAACACCGGGGAGCTGTTTTTT. Its translation is CAAGDQNTGELFF.

Turning to this clone: Other nucleotide sequences in the sample specify the same CDR3. This chain's CDR3 is CASSPDMNTEAFF. CDR3 nucleotide sequence: TGTGCCAGCTCACCAGACATGAACACTGAAGCTTTCTTT. The V call is TRBV18, the J call TRBJ1-1; no firm D call. CDR1 and CDR2 (germline): KGHSH, LQKENI. This CDR3 is built from 13 residues. Between the trimmed V and J ends, which lost 2 bases and 0 bases, there was a span of 4 bases. Complete variable domain (other parts from reference TRBV18 and TRBJ1-1): NAGVMQNPRHLVRRRGQEARLRCSPMKGHSHVYWYRQLPEEGLKFMVYLQKENIIDESGMPKERFSAEFPKEGPSILRIQQVVRGDSAAYFCASSPDMNTEAFFGQGTRLTVV.

V and J are TRBV19 and TRBJ2-6; D is unresolved. Trimming removed 7 bases at V and 0 bases at J, with 7 bases between. The germline gives CDR1 LNHDA, CDR2 SQIVND (reference sequence). The CDR3 covers 14 residues. The CDR3 sequence: CASKTGSGANVLTF. In DNA form, the CDR3 reads TGTGCCAGTAAAACTGGCTCTGGGGCCAACGTCCTGACTTTC.

The chain recombines TRBV27 with TRBJ1-5; possibly TRBD1 for D (6 bases). The V gene lost 5 bases and the J gene lost 3 bases, with 14 bases spanning the gap. Germline CDR1 is MNHEY and CDR2 is SMNVEV (reference sequence). The CDR3 consists of 15 residues. The chain's CDR3 is CASSPQQGANQPQHF. The DNA of the CDR3 is TGTGCCAGCAGTCCACAACAGGGTGCCAATCAGCCCCAGCATTTT.

On this clone: Mismatch with germline at one junction end may stem from a read error. This chain joins TRBV2 and TRBJ2-7, with TRBD2 as a possible D gene (5 bases). The CDR3 totals 14 residues. CDR1 and CDR2 (germline): SNHLY, FYNNEI. Here the CDR3 reads CASSEVRDFYVQYF. For the CDR3, the DNA is TGTGCCAGCAGTGAGGTTCGGGATTTCTACGTGCAGTACTTC.